The rows below give T cell receptor beta chains drawn from one sample of a study of blood T cell repertoires in COVID-19. This table comes from immunoSEQ multiplex PCR, and its TCRdb copy is limited to in-frame clones, with some not included. The table records 150,000 to 200,000 clones, approximately 84% of them present only once. The source material was peripheral blood. The receptor source for this set is a human donor with acute or convalescent COVID-19. The donor label of this sample is uncertain. Both conserved end residues are part of each CDR3. A D gene is named only where the DNA matches it firmly. Only part of the rows carry a size: once, few, many, or a class if the clone is expanded.

abundance,j_gene,d_gene,v_gene,CDR3nt,CDR3aa
-,TRBJ2-5,TRBD2,TRBV25-1,TGTGCCAGCAGTCGATTTAGCGGGACCCAAGAGACCCAGTACTTC,CASSRFSGTQETQYF
-,TRBJ2-1,TRBD1,TRBV7-3,TGTGCCAGCAGCCCCCGATGGACAGGGGGAATCAATGAGCAGTTCTTC,CASSPRWTGGINEQFF
few,TRBJ2-7,-,TRBV7-9,TGTGCCAGCAACTCTAACAGGGATACCTACGAGCAGTACTTC,CASNSNRDTYEQYF
-,TRBJ2-1,TRBD2,TRBV7-3,TGTGCCAGCAGCTTGCCGGGACTAGCGGGAGGAAATGAGCAGTTCTTC,CASSLPGLAGGNEQFF
-,TRBJ1-1,TRBD1,TRBV30,TGTGCCTGGAGCGTGGGGACAGCAAACACTGAAGCTTTCTTT,CAWSVGTANTEAFF
-,TRBJ1-2,-,TRBV7-9,TGTGCCAGCAGCTTAAGCAGGGAGGATGGCTACACCTTC,CASSLSREDGYTF
-,TRBJ2-2,TRBD2,TRBV15,TGTGCCACCAGCCCGGGGACTAGCGGGTACACCGGGGAGCTGTTTTTT,CATSPGTSGYTGELFF
-,TRBJ2-7,TRBD2,TRBV5-1,TGCGCCAGCAGCTCTTTAGCGGGAGGGCCCAACGAGCAGTACTTC,CASSSLAGGPNEQYF
once,TRBJ1-4,TRBD1,TRBV5-1,TGCGCTAGCAGTAGGGGACAGGATGAGGAAAAACTGTTTTTT,CASSRGQDEEKLFF
-,TRBJ1-3,-,TRBV3-1/TRBV3-2,TGTGCCAGCAGTCACAGGGCTTCCCCGGACACCATATATTTT,CASSHRASPDTIYF
-,TRBJ2-5,-,TRBV2,TGTGCCAGCAACGCCCAGGACAGCCAAGAGACCCAGTACTTC,CASNAQDSQETQYF
-,TRBJ1-2,-,TRBV6-1,TGTGCCAGCAGTGAACTGGCAGGGAACTATGGCTACACCTTC,CASSELAGNYGYTF
-,TRBJ2-1,-,TRBV6-5,TGTGCCAGCCGATTTGGCCGTTTGAATGAGCAGTTCTTC,CASRFGRLNEQFF
-,TRBJ2-7,-,TRBV27,TGTGCCAGCAGTGCACAGGGTTTGTACGAGCAGTACTTC,CASSAQGLYEQYF
-,TRBJ2-1,TRBD2,TRBV7-3,TGTGCCAGCAGCCCCGGGCTAGCGGGAGTCCAGTTCTTC,CASSPGLAGVQFF
once,TRBJ2-5,TRBD1,TRBV15,TGTGCCACCAGCGCCTGGACAGGGGGCAGGGAGACCCAGTACTTC,CATSAWTGGRETQYF
-,TRBJ2-1,-,TRBV7-6,TGTGCCAGCAGCTTCACTCCCAGGGAAGGCAATGAGCAGTTCTTC,CASSFTPREGNEQFF
-,TRBJ2-2,-,TRBV5-1,TGCGCCAGCAGCTTGGAAGCGGTTGGGGAGCTGTTTTTT,CASSLEAVGELFF
-,TRBJ2-2,-,TRBV5-1,TGCGCCAGCAGCTTTGCCCTTAGCGGTTCTACCGGGGAGCTGTTTTTT,CASSFALSGSTGELFF
-,TRBJ2-1,TRBD2,TRBV3-1/TRBV3-2,TGTGCCAGCAGCCAGGCCCCGGGACTAGCGGAAGAACGGTTCTTC,CASSQAPGLAEERFF
-,TRBJ2-1,-,TRBV10-2,TGCGCCAGCAGCTTGACTAGTGTCGGTGAGCAGTTCTTC,CASSLTSVGEQFF
once,TRBJ2-1,-,TRBV27,TGTGCCAGCAGCCGTACAGGCTCAGGGGGCGGGGGGGCACTCAGTGAGCAGTTCTTC,CASSRTGSGGGGALSEQFF
-,TRBJ2-1,TRBD2,TRBV28,TGTGCCAGCAGTTCGACTAGCGGGAGCTCCTACAATGAGCAGTTCTTC,CASSSTSGSSYNEQFF
-,TRBJ2-7,TRBD2,TRBV6-2/TRBV6-3,TGTGCCAGCAGTTACTCGTCCCGCGATAGCGGGGACTATTACGAGCAGTACTTC,CASSYSSRDSGDYYEQYF
-,TRBJ2-3,-,TRBV28,TGTGCCAGCAGTCCCCCCCCCAGGCCCACTTACCAGTATTTT,CASSPPPRPTYQYF
-,TRBJ2-2,TRBD1,TRBV11-3,TGTGCCAGCCGCGGGACAGGGGAAAATGCCGGGGAGCTGTTTTTT,CASRGTGENAGELFF
once,TRBJ2-7,TRBD1,TRBV28,TGTGCCAGCAGTTCACAGGGGGCAATTGTCTACGAGCAGTACTTC,CASSSQGAIVYEQYF
-,TRBJ2-1,-,TRBV11-3,TGTGCCAGCAGCTTAGTCGGCCTAGCCTCAGAGCAGTTCTTC,CASSLVGLASEQFF
-,TRBJ2-3,TRBD1,TRBV7-3,TGTGCCAGCAGCTTAAACCCAGGGGGCGTTGATACGCAGTATTTT,CASSLNPGGVDTQYF
-,TRBJ1-1,-,TRBV3-1/TRBV3-2,TGTGCCAGCAGCCAAGCCGTCCCGGGGACTGAAGCTTTCTTT,CASSQAVPGTEAFF
-,TRBJ2-4,-,TRBV2,TGTGCCAGCAGTGGAGGGAAGTCTATAGCCAAAAACATTCAGTACTTC,CASSGGKSIAKNIQYF
-,TRBJ1-1,TRBD1,TRBV6-6,TGTGCCAGCAGTTACTCGGGACAGGGGACTGAAGCTTTCTTT,CASSYSGQGTEAFF
-,TRBJ2-7,-,TRBV27,TGTGCCAGCAGTTTATCGTCGCGTGGGCCTCCCTACAACGAGCAGTACTTC,CASSLSSRGPPYNEQYF
-,TRBJ1-5,-,TRBV5-1,TGCGCCAGCTCTCCAGGGGAACCTTATCAGCCCCAGCATTTT,CASSPGEPYQPQHF
-,TRBJ2-2,TRBD2,TRBV5-1,TGCGCCAGCAGCTTGGCGTTAGCGGGGGGAATCACCGGGGAGCTGTTTTTT,CASSLALAGGITGELFF
-,TRBJ2-1,TRBD2,TRBV5-1,TGCGCCAGCAGCCTGGGGACTAGCCCCCACAATGAGCAGTTCTTC,CASSLGTSPHNEQFF
once,TRBJ2-5,-,TRBV30,TGTGCCTGGAGTGTACTGGGGGGCCAAGAGACCCAGTACTTC,CAWSVLGGQETQYF
few,TRBJ2-3,-,TRBV30,TGTGCCTGGAGTTACTCAATAGGCACAGATACGCAGTATTTT,CAWSYSIGTDTQYF
-,TRBJ2-2,TRBD2,TRBV4-1,TGCGCCAGCAGCCAAGGTCGACTAGCGGCCAACACCGGGGAGCTGTTTTTT,CASSQGRLAANTGELFF
-,TRBJ1-1,-,TRBV2,TGTGCCACTCGGCAGGGAGGAGGCCGGGACACTGAAGCTTTCTTT,CATRQGGGRDTEAFF
-,TRBJ2-5,TRBD1,TRBV6-5,TGTGCCAGCAGTCCGGGGACAGGGCACGGGGAGACCCAGTACTTC,CASSPGTGHGETQYF
-,TRBJ1-1,-,TRBV7-3,TGTGCCAGCAGCTCTACAGGGTTGAACACTGAAGCTTTCTTT,CASSSTGLNTEAFF
-,TRBJ1-2,-,TRBV28,TGTGCCAGCAGCCCCCGTAGAACCTATGGCTACACCTTC,CASSPRRTYGYTF
-,TRBJ2-7,TRBD1,TRBV19,TGTGCCAGTAGTATTGGGGACAGGGTCCCTTACGAGCAGTACTTC,CASSIGDRVPYEQYF
few,TRBJ2-7,-,TRBV29-1,TGCAGCGTTGAATACCCTCTGGGGGGCTCCTACGAGCAGTACTTC,CSVEYPLGGSYEQYF
-,TRBJ2-2,-,TRBV7-9,TGTGCCAGCAGCTTAGATGGTAGCACCGGGGAGCTGTTTTTT,CASSLDGSTGELFF
-,TRBJ2-7,TRBD2,TRBV18,TGTGCCAGCTCACCACGTGGCTCTAGCGGCTCCTACGAGCAGTACTTC,CASSPRGSSGSYEQYF
once,TRBJ1-1,-,TRBV21-1,TGTGCCAGCAGCAAAGGAGGGACAGCTAACACTGAAGCTTTCTTT,CASSKGGTANTEAFF
once,TRBJ1-2,TRBD1,TRBV6-1,TGTGCCAGCAGTGAAGTAGGGGGACAGTTTTTACCCGGAGGGGGTGGCTACACCTTC,CASSEVGGQFLPGGGGYTF